These 22 T cell receptor beta chains came from one sample sequenced in a study of cytomegalovirus exposure and HLA in healthy donors. The PCR had 60 Vbeta and 13 Jbeta primers. Sequenced by immunoSEQ multiplex PCR; TCRdb stores in-frame clones only, minus some. The sample carries 150,000 to 200,000 clones, 77% recorded once. The sequenced material came from PBMCs. These receptors all come from a woman aged 60-75 years in good health and CMV-seropositive.

The chain employs TRBV7-3 and TRBJ2-2; D might be TRBD2 (7 bases). Germline CDR1 reads SGHTA; CDR2 reads FQGTGA. Trimming took 2 bases from V and 9 from J, leaving 22 bases between them. The CDR3 extends over 17 amino acids. In nucleotides, the CDR3 is TGTGCCAGCAGCTTATCTTTGGGGGCGGGAGTCGGCCGGGAGCTGTTTTTT. Protein sequence: CASSLSLGAGVGRELFF.

The chain has TRBV6-1 and TRBJ2-1; 8 bases map to TRBD1. Germline CDR1 MNHNS, CDR2 SASEGT. After removal of 5 bases from V and 0 bases from J, the junction contained 3 bases not matched to a gene. The CDR3 covers 15 residues. In DNA form, the CDR3 reads TGTGCCAGCAGTCCGGGACAGGTCTCCTACAATGAGCAGTTCTTC. It encodes CASSPGQVSYNEQFF.

The CDR3, as DNA: TGTGCCGGCGGGCCGGCTAGAGAGACCCAGTACTTC. As protein: CAGGPARETQYF. The rearrangement joins TRBV2 to TRBJ2-5; D perhaps matches TRBD2 (5 bases). Germline V gene lookup returns CDR1 SNHLY and CDR2 FYNNEI. V lost 11 bases and J 4 bases, leaving 14 bases between the germline ends. This CDR3 is 12 amino acids long.

The table lists this clone with a count of one. The J gene is TRBJ1-1, the V gene TRBV2; 7 bases are shared with TRBD1. This CDR3 has 15 residues. Germline CDR1 is SNHLY and CDR2 is FYNNEI. J was trimmed by 6 bases and V by 11 bases; bases with no gene match: 18. CDR3 nucleotides: TGTGCCGCCTTTCTCGTTAAGACAGGGAAGTCTGAAGCTTTCTTT. Translated: CAAFLVKTGKSEAFF.

The sample holds a few counts of this clone. V is TRBV18 and J is TRBJ2-7; TRBD1 matches at 10 bases. The V segment lost 4 bases and the J segment 2 bases; nucleotides outside the gene matches: 2. The CDR3 contains 14 residues. CDR1 KGHSH and CDR2 LQKENI come from the germline V gene. The CDR3 loop is CASSRQGAPYEQYF. The CDR3 nucleotides read TGTGCCAGCTCACGACAGGGGGCCCCCTACGAGCAGTACTTC.

The chain combines TRBV6-1 with TRBJ1-2, with 7 bases aligning to TRBD1. Germline V gene sequence: CDR1 MNHNS, CDR2 SASEGT. With 6 bases clipped from V and 2 bases from J, the junction kept 6 bases outside the gene matches. The length of the CDR3 is 14 residues. This CDR3 reads CASRKPTGNYGYTF. The CDR3 DNA is TGTGCCAGCAGAAAACCGACAGGGAACTATGGCTACACCTTC.

The chain joins TRBV5-4 to TRBJ2-1, with D tentatively TRBD2 (5 bases). CDR3 size: 13 residues. The V gene lost 4 bases and the J gene lost 4 bases, with 9 bases spanning the gap. CDR1 SGHNT and CDR2 YYREEE come from the germline V gene (reference sequence). The CDR3 spells CASSPTSYNEQFF. The CDR3 nucleotides are TGTGCCAGCAGCCCTACTAGTTACAATGAGCAGTTCTTC.

The chain combines TRBV28 with TRBJ2-1, with D possibly being TRBD2 (5 bases). Germline values: CDR1 MDHEN, CDR2 SYDVKM. The CDR3 totals 16 residues. Between the trimmed V and J ends, which lost 3 bases and 5 bases, there was a span of 17 bases. DNA of the CDR3: TGTGCCAGCAGTTTTGAGAGGCGGGCGAACAACAATGAGCAGTTCTTC. It encodes CASSFERRANNNEQFF.

The chain links TRBV5-1 to TRBJ2-7; D possibly corresponds to TRBD1 (5 bases). This CDR3 spans 13 amino acids. The germline CDR1 and CDR2 sequences are SGHRS and YFSETQ. V was clipped by 0 bases and J by 5 bases, with 9 bases between them. The CDR3 DNA reads TGCGCCAGCAGCTTGGCAGGGTCCAACGAGCAGTACTTC. This gives the protein CASSLAGSNEQYF.

This sequence joins TRBV6-5 and TRBJ2-7; tentative D call: TRBD2 (6 bases). The CDR3 runs to 12 residues. Germline V gene data show CDR1 as MNHEY and CDR2 as SVGAGI. Trimming pared 4 bases from V and 9 bases from J, leaving 13 bases between. The CDR3 DNA reads as TGTGCCAGCAGTTCCGGGAGCCAAGGGCAGTACTTC. The encoded protein is CASSSGSQGQYF.

The chain employs TRBV6-1 and TRBJ2-6, with D possibly TRBD1 on 6 matching bases. Trimming took off 2 bases at V and 4 bases at J, with 9 bases between the two ends. The CDR3 sequence is 15 residues long. The germline gives CDR1 MNHNS, CDR2 SASEGT. The CDR3 nucleotides are TGTGCCAGCAGTGAATTAGGGACAGGGGCCAACGTCCTGACTTTC. It specifies CASSELGTGANVLTF.

This clone was observed a few times. The chain's CDR3 is CASRPGISGNTIYF. The CDR3 DNA reads as TGTGCCAGCAGACCAGGAATCTCTGGAAACACCATATATTTT. The chain has TRBV28 and TRBJ1-3, with D unresolved. Looked up from germline, CDR1 is MDHEN and CDR2 is SYDVKM. The CDR3 spans 14 residues. V was cut by 6 bases and J by 0 bases, with 9 bases left in between. The full variable domain, rest sourced from reference TRBV28 and TRBJ1-3, is DVKVTQSSRYLVKRTGEKVFLECVQDMDHENMFWYRQDPGLGLRLIYFSYDVKMKEKGDIPEGYSVSREKKERFSLILESASTNQTSMYLCASRPGISGNTIYFGEGSWLTVV.

DNA of the CDR3: TGTGCCAGTAGTATATCAGGCAGGGGTGGCACAGATACGCAGTATTTT. Encoded protein: CASSISGRGGTDTQYF. The chain has TRBV19 and TRBJ2-3; possible D gene TRBD1, 6 bases. The germline V gene encodes CDR1 LNHDA and CDR2 SQIVND (reference sequence). The CDR3 totals 16 residues. V gave up 2 bases and J gave up 1 base, with 13 bases separating them.

The chain carries TRBV7-9 and TRBJ2-3, with 9 bases fitting TRBD2. The CDR3 is 16 amino acids. V lost 2 bases to trimming and J lost 6 bases; unmatched junction nucleotides: 9. Germline CDR1 and CDR2: SEHNR and FQNEAQ (reference sequence). In DNA form, the CDR3 reads TGTGCCAGCAGCTTATGCGGGAGGGCCAGGTGCGATACGCAGTATTTT. This gives the protein CASSLCGRARCDTQYF.

This clone has only a few counts. The chain is built from TRBV7-2 and TRBJ1-2; no firm D call. Trimming took off 5 bases at V and 2 bases at J, with 15 bases between the two ends. Germline CDR1 and CDR2: SGHTA and FQGNSA. The CDR3 sequence is 15 residues long. In nucleotides, the CDR3 is TGTGCCAGCAGCCCTGGGGTGGGCGGGAACTATGGCTACACCTTC. Encoded protein: CASSPGVGGNYGYTF.

The chain joins TRBV29-1 to TRBJ1-2, with 8 positions matching TRBD1. The length of the CDR3 is 12 residues. V was clipped by 4 bases and J by 12 bases; unmatched bases: 10. CDR1 SQVTM and CDR2 ANQGSEA come from the germline V gene. The CDR3 sequence: CSVGESGTGHTF. CDR3 coding DNA: TGCAGCGTTGGTGAGTCAGGGACAGGACACACCTTC. The complete variable domain, with remaining parts taken from reference TRBV29-1 and TRBJ1-2, reads SAVISQKPSRDICQRGTSLTIQCQVDSQVTMMFWYRQQPGQSLTLIATANQGSEATYESGFVIDKFPISRPNLTFSTLTVSNMSPEDSSIYLCSVGESGTGHTFGSGTRLTVV.

As concerns this clone: Mismatch with germline at one junction end may stem from a read error. The chain recombines TRBV7-3 with TRBJ2-6; TRBD1 aligns across 8 bases. The CDR3 spans 20 residues. CDR1 and CDR2 (germline): SGHTA, FQGTGA. Here the CDR3 DNA reads TGTGCCAGCAGCTCTAGGGGGCCCGCAGGGGGCCCCTCTGGGGCCAACGGCCTGACTTTC. It yields the protein CASSSRGPAGGPSGANGLTF.

The genes are TRBV27 and TRBJ1-2; 11 nucleotides line up with TRBD1. Trimming took 5 bases from V and 3 from J; bases not matched to a gene: 11. Germline V gene lookup returns CDR1 MNHEY and CDR2 SMNVEV (reference sequence). The CDR3 spans 17 residues. DNA of the CDR3: TGTGCCAGCAGTCCGGGACAGGGGGTTTTCCTCGACTATGGCTACACCTTC. Translated: CASSPGQGVFLDYGYTF.

The chain is built from TRBV2 and TRBJ1-3; 7 bases fit TRBD1. This CDR3 is built from 15 residues. Germline CDR1 is SNHLY and CDR2 is FYNNEI. V was clipped by 4 bases and J by 3 bases; unmatched bases: 6. CDR3 in DNA: TGTGCCAGCAGTGGGGACAGTGGGGGTGGAAACACCATATATTTT. Translating it yields CASSGDSGGGNTIYF. Filled out from reference TRBV2 and TRBJ1-3, the complete variable domain reads EPEVTQTPSHQVTQMGQEVILRCVPISNHLYFYWYRQILGQKVEFLVSFYNNEISEKSEIFDDQFSVERPDGSNFTLKIRSTKLEDSAMYFCASSGDSGGGNTIYFGEGSWLTVV.

This chain joins TRBV19 and TRBJ2-4, with a possible D match to TRBD1 (5 bases). The CDR3 consists of 16 residues. V lost 8 bases to trimming and J lost 1 base, with 18 bases between them. Germline CDR1 LNHDA, CDR2 SQIVND (reference sequence). CDR3 protein: CASQQGHALAKNIQYF. DNA of the CDR3: TGTGCCAGTCAGCAGGGTCATGCTTTGGCCAAAAACATTCAGTACTTC.

This clone has a handful of counts. V is TRBV7-9 and J is TRBJ2-5; TRBD2 aligns across 9 bases. CDR3 length: 15 amino acids. V lost 3 bases and J lost 11; bases outside the gene matches: 13. Germline CDR1 SEHNR, CDR2 FQNEAQ (reference sequence). CDR3 amino acids: CASSFSEAGGMGQYF. For the CDR3, the DNA is TGTGCCAGCAGCTTCTCCGAGGCGGGGGGGATGGGGCAGTACTTC.

This clone was found a few times. This chain joins TRBV2 and TRBJ2-3; no firm D call. Germline V lookup: CDR1 SNHLY, CDR2 FYNNEI. V was trimmed by 3 bases and J by 2 bases, leaving 9 bases between them. CDR3 length: 14 residues. In DNA form, the CDR3 reads TGTGCCAGCAGTGACTGGCGGTCCACAGATACGCAGTATTTT. It translates to CASSDWRSTDTQYF.